This T cell receptor beta chain came from a study of OX40 agonist ivuxolimab in advanced cancers. Overall study findings and caveats: Clonal expansion in partial responders at 0.1-3.0 mg/kg ranked among the lowest.

TCRdb's copy holds only in-frame clones and misses some; the assay was immunoSEQ multiplex PCR. The data show about 32,000 clones, 84% seen once. This clone was observed a few times. Antigen: not known. There are 11 residues in the CDR3. Between the trimmed V and J ends, which lost 4 bases and 2 bases, there was a span of 6 bases. Germline loops: CDR1 SQVTM, CDR2 ANQGSEA. Material: CD4+ or CD8+ T cells sorted from blood, obtained in a trial of the OX40 agonist ivuxolimab. This TCR was recovered from an adult with an advanced solid tumor such as melanoma, head and neck, liver or kidney cancer. The rearrangement uses TRBV29-1 and TRBJ2-7, with D possibly matching TRBD2 (5 bases). The CDR3 is CSVGRTYEQYF. The CDR3 DNA sequence: TGCAGCGTTGGGAGGACCTACGAGCAGTACTTC.